The 12 T cell receptor beta chains presented below share a single source sample, sequenced in a study of blood T cell repertoires in COVID-19. TCRdb's table, derived via immunoSEQ multiplex PCR, lists solely in-frame clones and lacks some. The sample shows around 150,000 clones, approximately 91% of them seen only once. The material sequenced was peripheral blood. These receptors were taken from a man aged 45-60 years with active or convalescent COVID-19.

This chain uses TRBV5-1 with TRBJ1-2, with 7 nucleotides matching TRBD1. The CDR3 totals 16 residues. Germline trimming cut 5 bases from V and 4 bases from J; bases unmatched to any gene: 14. From germline, CDR1 is SGHRS and CDR2 YFSETQ. DNA of the CDR3: TGCGCCAGCAGTCAAGACTACAGGGGCGCTTCCTATGGCTACACCTTC. Amino acid sequence: CASSQDYRGASYGYTF. Drawing the rest from reference TRBV5-1 and TRBJ1-2, the complete variable domain is KAGVTQTPRYLIKTRGQQVTLSCSPISGHRSVSWYQQTPGQGLQFLFEYFSETQRNKGNFPGRFSGRQFSNSRSEMNVSTLELGDSALYLCASSQDYRGASYGYTFGSGTRLTVV.

V and J are TRBV5-5 and TRBJ2-3; 10 bases agree with TRBD2. Germline assignment: CDR1 SGHKS and CDR2 YYEKEE (reference sequence). The CDR3 spans 19 residues. V shed 1 base and J 0 bases; nucleotides not matched to a gene: 11. CDR3 amino acids: CASSLRLAGALFSTDTQYF. Here the CDR3 DNA reads TGTGCCAGCAGCTTGCGGCTAGCGGGGGCCCTGTTTAGCACAGATACGCAGTATTTT.

V is TRBV28 and J is TRBJ1-5, with 7 bases matching TRBD1. V lost 4 bases to trimming and J lost 0 bases; unmatched junction nucleotides: 3. Germline V gives CDR1 MDHEN, CDR2 SYDVKM. This CDR3 is built from 15 residues. The CDR3, as DNA: TGTGCCAGCAGTTCCGGGACAGTTAGCAATCAGCCCCAGCATTTT. Its protein is CASSSGTVSNQPQHF.

CDR3 DNA sequence: TGTGCCAGCAGCTCAAGCGGGAGCGTGGGCAAAAACATTCAGTACTTC. Protein product: CASSSSGSVGKNIQYF. This rearrangement joins TRBV11-2 to TRBJ2-4; 8 nucleotides align to TRBD2. Germline values: CDR1 SGHAT, CDR2 FQNNGV. Trimming at V came to 4 bases and at J to 3 bases, leaving 8 bases not matched to a gene. The CDR3 runs 16 residues.

This chain uses TRBV5-1 with TRBJ2-3; TRBD2 agrees at 11 bases. CDR1 is SGHRS and CDR2 is YFSETQ in the germline V gene. Trimming cost V 4 bases and J 14 bases; bases outside gene matches: 6. CDR3 length: 12 residues. Here the CDR3 DNA reads TGCGCCAGCAGCAAGACTAGCGGGGCCAGGTATTTT. Amino acids: CASSKTSGARYF.

The chain has TRBV5-1 and TRBJ2-7; TRBD2 matches at 10 bases. There are 15 residues in the CDR3. Germline V gene lookup returns CDR1 SGHRS and CDR2 YFSETQ. With V trimmed by 4 bases and J by 3 bases, 7 bases remained unmatched. The CDR3 is CASSPGLAKIYEQYF. The CDR3 region has the DNA TGCGCCAGCAGCCCGGGACTAGCGAAGATCTACGAGCAGTACTTC.

The chain recombines TRBV2 with TRBJ2-5, with 8 bases fitting TRBD1. V was clipped by 11 bases and J by 2 bases; unmatched bases: 7. The V gene's germline CDR1 is SNHLY and CDR2 FYNNEI. This CDR3 region has 13 residues. The CDR3 loop reads CASRGRIQETQYF. Here the CDR3 DNA reads TGTGCCTCCAGGGGGCGGATTCAAGAGACCCAGTACTTC. The full variable domain, completed using reference TRBV2 and TRBJ2-5, is EPEVTQTPSHQVTQMGQEVILRCVPISNHLYFYWYRQILGQKVEFLVSFYNNEISEKSEIFDDQFSVERPDGSNFTLKIRSTKLEDSAMYFCASRGRIQETQYFGPGTRLLVL.

The gene calls are TRBV28 and TRBJ1-5; 9 positions match TRBD1. The ends lost 1 base at V and 7 bases at J; junction bases unmatched: 5. The CDR3 is 15 residues long. Germline V CDR1 and CDR2: MDHEN, SYDVKM. CDR3 DNA sequence: TGTGCCAGCAGTTTATTGGGACAGGGCGGGCAGCCCCAGCATTTT. Its protein is CASSLLGQGGQPQHF.

The chain employs TRBV2 and TRBJ2-7, with 7 bases identical to TRBD2. The trim removed 6 bases at V and 5 bases at J, leaving 13 bases unmatched. This CDR3 is built from 15 residues. The germline V gene has CDR1 SNHLY and CDR2 FYNNEI. This chain's CDR3 is CASRGRGAGVNEQYF. In DNA form, the CDR3 reads TGTGCCAGCAGGGGTCGAGGCGCGGGAGTCAACGAGCAGTACTTC. The variable domain in full, completed from reference TRBV2 and TRBJ2-7, reads EPEVTQTPSHQVTQMGQEVILRCVPISNHLYFYWYRQILGQKVEFLVSFYNNEISEKSEIFDDQFSVERPDGSNFTLKIRSTKLEDSAMYFCASRGRGAGVNEQYFGPGTRLTVT.

The chain has TRBV6-5 and TRBJ2-7; the D gene is possibly TRBD1 (6 bases). The CDR3 contains 15 residues. V was shortened by 0 bases and J by 3 bases, with 12 bases between the two germline ends. Germline loops: CDR1 MNHEY, CDR2 SVGAGI. DNA for the CDR3: TGTGCCAGCAGTTACTCGCGGACAGCGTACTACGAGCAGTACTTC. It is translated as CASSYSRTAYYEQYF.

The chain is built from TRBV5-1 and TRBJ1-5; D call uncertain. Germline loops: CDR1 SGHRS, CDR2 YFSETQ. This CDR3 has 15 amino acids. Trimming removed 2 bases at V and 0 bases at J, with 9 bases between. In DNA, the CDR3 is TGCGCCAGCAGCTTATCCGGGATTAGCAATCAGCCCCAGCATTTT. It specifies CASSLSGISNQPQHF.

By frequency in the sample, this clone is medium-sized (0.01 to 0.1%). V is TRBV27 and J is TRBJ1-1; D gene unclear. From germline, CDR1 is MNHEY and CDR2 SMNVEV (reference sequence). The CDR3 length is 15 residues. Trimming shortened V by 3 bases and J by 8 bases, and 19 bases separated the two germline ends. CDR3 coding DNA: TGTGCCAGCAGTTTGTCGACGGGGAATCGAAGGGAAGCTTTCTTT. This codes for CASSLSTGNRREAFF.